This record covers a single TCR beta chain. The V gene lost 3 bases and the J gene lost 4 bases, with 13 bases spanning the gap. There are 15 residues in the CDR3. Germline values: CDR1 MNHEY, CDR2 SMNVEV (reference sequence). This specimen comes from a study of blood T cell repertoires in COVID-19. This table comes from immunoSEQ multiplex PCR, and its TCRdb copy is limited to in-frame clones, with some not included. This sample carries around 30,000 clones, around 77% of them seen once, and the ten largest clones take 16%. This TCR was sampled from a human donor in a cohort sampled during active COVID-19. The sequencing sample was made of peripheral blood. The chain joins TRBV27 to TRBJ2-1, with D maybe TRBD1 (7 bases). For the CDR3, the DNA is TGTGCCAGCAGTTTGGGGCAGGGGGGATACAATGAGCAGTTCTTC. Translation gives CASSLGQGGYNEQFF.